The rows below give T cell receptor beta chains drawn from one sample of a study of blood T cell repertoires in COVID-19. TCRdb's table, derived via immunoSEQ multiplex PCR, lists solely in-frame clones and lacks some. The sample holds a few hundred thousand clones; 88% are singletons and the top ten take under 8%. The sequenced sample consisted of peripheral blood. The receptor source for this set is a woman aged 25 to 39 who had recovered from COVID-19. Both conserved end residues are part of each CDR3. A D gene is named only where the DNA matches it firmly. Clone size, where shown, is once, few, many, or a class for clones that have expanded.

size	V	D	J	CDR3	DNA
-	TRBV5-1	TRBD2	TRBJ2-7	CASSGDYDQQYF	TGCGCCAGCAGCGGGGACTACGATCAGCAGTACTTC
-	TRBV30	-	TRBJ1-1	CAWGTRGGRTEAFF	TGTGCCTGGGGCACCCGGGGAGGGCGCACTGAAGCTTTCTTT
-	TRBV24-1	-	TRBJ2-3	CATSDPSTDTQYF	TGTGCCACCAGTGATCCGAGCACAGATACGCAGTATTTT
once	TRBV9	-	TRBJ1-2	CASSEGSLGGYTF	TGTGCCAGCAGCGAGGGGTCTCTGGGAGGCTACACCTTC
-	TRBV5-8	-	TRBJ1-1	CASSFRAVGAFF	TGTGCCAGCAGCTTCAGGGCTGTTGGAGCTTTCTTT
few	TRBV9	TRBD2	TRBJ2-1	CASSGPSGGAYNEQFF	TGTGCCAGCAGCGGTCCTAGCGGGGGGGCCTACAATGAGCAGTTCTTC
-	TRBV3-1/TRBV3-2	TRBD1	TRBJ2-7	CASSRDRAYEQYF	TGTGCCAGCAGCCGGGACAGGGCATACGAGCAGTACTTC
-	TRBV30	-	TRBJ1-3	CAWSRSSGNTIYF	TGTGCCTGGAGCCGTAGCTCTGGAAACACCATATATTTT
-	TRBV7-7	-	TRBJ1-1	CASSFTEDTEAFF	TGTGCCAGCAGCTTTACAGAAGACACTGAAGCTTTCTTT
-	TRBV6-2/TRBV6-3	-	TRBJ2-2	CASSYGPSDTGELFF	TGTGCCAGCAGTTACGGTCCGTCGGACACCGGGGAGCTGTTTTTT
-	TRBV6-2/TRBV6-3	-	TRBJ1-5	CASSRDNSNQPQHF	TGTGCCAGCAGCCGGGACAATAGCAATCAGCCCCAGCATTTT
-	TRBV28	-	TRBJ1-3	CASMEGGASGNTIYF	TGTGCCAGCATGGAGGGGGGGGCTTCTGGAAACACCATATATTTT
-	TRBV10-3	TRBD1	TRBJ2-1	CAISEHRGRANEQFF	TGTGCCATCAGTGAGCACAGGGGCCGGGCCAATGAGCAGTTCTTC
once	TRBV28	TRBD1	TRBJ2-1	CASTPGQVHNEQFF	TGTGCCAGCACCCCGGGACAGGTTCACAATGAGCAGTTCTTC